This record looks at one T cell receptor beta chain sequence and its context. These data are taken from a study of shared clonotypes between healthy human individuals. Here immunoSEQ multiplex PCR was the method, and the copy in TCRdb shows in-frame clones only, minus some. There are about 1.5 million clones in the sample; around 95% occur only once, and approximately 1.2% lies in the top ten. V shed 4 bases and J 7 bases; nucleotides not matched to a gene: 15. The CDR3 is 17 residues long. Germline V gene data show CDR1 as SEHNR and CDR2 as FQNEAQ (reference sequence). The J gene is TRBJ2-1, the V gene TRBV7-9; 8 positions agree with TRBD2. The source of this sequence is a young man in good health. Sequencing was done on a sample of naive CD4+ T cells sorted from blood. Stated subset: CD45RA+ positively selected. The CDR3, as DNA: TGTGCCAGCAGCTATAGATGGACTAGCTATACGATTAATGAGCAGTTCTTC. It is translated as CASSYRWTSYTINEQFF.